This T cell receptor beta chain was sequenced for a study of immune cell composition in non-small cell lung cancer. As for the study in general: Histologic subtype was mainly adenocarcinoma or squamous cell carcinoma. Study conclusions and caveats: Tumour-reactive clones were not shown to match dominant in vivo tumour clones. TIL tumour reactivity correlated with maximal tumour-associated clone frequency in adenocarcinoma. Lung adenocarcinomas had lower top 10 clone scores and clonality than squamous tumours.

On this clone: Its antigen remains unidentified.

Trimming removed 4 bases from V and 9 bases from J; junction bases left unmatched: 9. The germline V gene has CDR1 MDHEN and CDR2 SYDVKM. The CDR3 consists of 15 residues. Assay: immunoSEQ multiplex PCR; the TCRdb copy retains only in-frame clones and omits some. The data contain 700 or so clones, 73% of them seen just once; the ten biggest clones take up 16%. The origin of this receptor is a human donor with non-small cell lung cancer. Sequencing used lung tumor tissue. This chain connects TRBV28 to TRBJ2-1; 10 nucleotides align to TRBD1. In nucleotides, the CDR3 is TGTGCCAGCAGTTGGGGGGACAGGGGATGGTCTGAGCAGTTCTTC. Its protein is CASSWGDRGWSEQFF.